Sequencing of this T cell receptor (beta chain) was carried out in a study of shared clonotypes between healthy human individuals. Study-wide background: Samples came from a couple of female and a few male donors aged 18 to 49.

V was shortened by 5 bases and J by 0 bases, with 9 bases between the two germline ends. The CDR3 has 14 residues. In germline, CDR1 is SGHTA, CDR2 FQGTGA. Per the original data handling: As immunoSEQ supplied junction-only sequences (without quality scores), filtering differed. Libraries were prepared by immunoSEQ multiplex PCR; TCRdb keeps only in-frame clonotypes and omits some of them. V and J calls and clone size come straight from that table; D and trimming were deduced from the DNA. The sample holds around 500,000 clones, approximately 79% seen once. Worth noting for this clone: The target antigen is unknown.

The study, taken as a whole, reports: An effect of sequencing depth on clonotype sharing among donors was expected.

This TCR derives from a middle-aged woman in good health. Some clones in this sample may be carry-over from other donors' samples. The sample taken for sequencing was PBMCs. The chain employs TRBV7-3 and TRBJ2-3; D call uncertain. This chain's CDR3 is CASSPFQSTDTQYF. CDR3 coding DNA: TGTGCCAGCAGCCCCTTTCAGAGCACAGATACGCAGTATTTT.